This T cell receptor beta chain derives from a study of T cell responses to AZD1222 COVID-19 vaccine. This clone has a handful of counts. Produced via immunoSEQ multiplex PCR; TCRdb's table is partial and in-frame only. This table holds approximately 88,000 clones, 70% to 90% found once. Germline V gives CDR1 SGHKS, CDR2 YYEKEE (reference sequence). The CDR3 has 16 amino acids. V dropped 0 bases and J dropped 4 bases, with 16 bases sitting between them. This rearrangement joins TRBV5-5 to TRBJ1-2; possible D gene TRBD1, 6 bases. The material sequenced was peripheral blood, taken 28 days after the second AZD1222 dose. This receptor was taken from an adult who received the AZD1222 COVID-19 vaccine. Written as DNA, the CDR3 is TGTGCCAGCAGCTTGGGGTGGGACATGGAGAGCTATGGCTACACCTTC. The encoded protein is CASSLGWDMESYGYTF.